Presented here are 7 T cell receptor beta chains from one specimen sequenced in a study of cytomegalovirus exposure and HLA in healthy donors. PCR used 60 Vbeta primers and 13 Jbeta primers. Clones were sequenced by immunoSEQ multiplex PCR, and TCRdb holds only the in-frame ones, with some missing. This table holds tens of thousands of clones, 75% to 85% found once. What was sequenced was PBMCs. These receptors were collected from a man aged 50 to 60 in good health and CMV-seropositive.

This chain joins TRBV14 and TRBJ1-2; tentative D call: TRBD1 (5 bases). V gave up 0 bases and J gave up 2 bases, with 10 bases separating them. Germline V gene sequence: CDR1 SGHDN, CDR2 FVKESK. This CDR3 is 15 amino acids long. The CDR3 DNA reads TGTGCCAGCAGCCAAGATCGGGGGGGGAACTATGGCTACACCTTC. It yields the protein CASSQDRGGNYGYTF.

This clone was detected a few times. V usage is TRBV6-5 and J usage is TRBJ1-1, with D possibly being TRBD1 (5 bases). CDR1 is MNHEY, CDR2 SVGAGI, per germline. Trimming left V 5 bases short and J 0 bases short, with 10 bases between. This CDR3 has 14 amino acids. The chain's CDR3 is CASSRQRLNTEAFF. CDR3 sequence (DNA): TGTGCCAGCAGTCGACAGAGACTGAACACTGAAGCTTTCTTT.

In this sample, this clone turned up once. This rearrangement joins TRBV7-2 to TRBJ2-3; D is undetermined. The germline gives CDR1 SGHTA, CDR2 FQGNSA. V lost 2 bases and J lost 4, with 13 bases in between. The CDR3 has 15 amino acids. The chain's CDR3 is CASSLFILEADTQYF. CDR3 nucleotide sequence: TGTGCCAGCAGCTTATTTATTCTTGAGGCAGATACGCAGTATTTT.

This sequence joins TRBV5-8 and TRBJ2-2, with 9 bases identical to TRBD1. CDR3 length equals 16 residues. Trimming at V came to 1 base and at J to 2 bases, leaving 3 bases not matched to a gene. The germline CDR1 and CDR2 sequences are SGHTS and YDEGEE. The CDR3, as DNA: TGTGCCAGCAGCTTGACAGGGGGCGGTAACACCGGGGAGCTGTTTTTT. As protein: CASSLTGGGNTGELFF.

DNA for the CDR3: TGTGCCAGCAGCCAGGGGACAGGGCCGTATGGCTACACCTTC. Translated: CASSQGTGPYGYTF. The gene calls are TRBV5-5 and TRBJ1-2; 9 bases map to TRBD1. The CDR3 totals 14 residues. V lost 4 bases to trimming and J lost 5 bases; unmatched junction nucleotides: 6. Per germline, CDR1 SGHKS and CDR2 YYEKEE (reference sequence).

This clone was seen a handful of times. The chain links TRBV2 to TRBJ2-2; 11 nucleotides line up with TRBD2. V dropped 5 bases and J dropped 7; count of bases not matched to a gene: 15. Germline loops: CDR1 SNHLY, CDR2 FYNNEI. The CDR3 sequence is 18 residues long. CDR3 DNA: TGTGCCAGCAGTCTATTAGCGGGAGGGGCCTATGTGGGCGGGGAGCTGTTTTTT. This sequence encodes CASSLLAGGAYVGGELFF. Full variable domain (remainder filled in from reference TRBV2 and TRBJ2-2): EPEVTQTPSHQVTQMGQEVILRCVPISNHLYFYWYRQILGQKVEFLVSFYNNEISEKSEIFDDQFSVERPDGSNFTLKIRSTKLEDSAMYFCASSLLAGGAYVGGELFFGEGSRLTVL.

V and J are TRBV12-2 and TRBJ1-5; TRBD1 was called by the table and not checked on the DNA. TRBV12-2 is annotated as a pseudogene. This CDR3 contains 16 residues. The CDR3 spells CASRPGTGGLDQPQHF. Here the CDR3 DNA reads TGTGCAAGTCGGCCTGGGACAGGGGGCTTGGATCAGCCCCAGCATTTT.